This is a list of T cell receptor beta chains from one sample in a study of metastatic and nonmetastatic thyroid tumors. TCRdb reanalyzed the PCR reads via MiXCR. The data contain around 22,000 clones, about 22% of them singletons. Sequenced sample: tumor tissue. These receptor sequences come from a female donor with papillary thyroid cancer or a benign thyroid nodule (not recorded which). Some clones in this sample may be carry-over from other donors' samples. The CDR3 runs from the conserved cysteine through the conserved F or W. The D gene is left open where the match is weak. Rows may omit the clone size; those that give it use once, few, many or a size class.

cdr3_aa | cdr3_nt | clone_size | v_call | d_call | j_call
CASRLGLDSNQPQHF | TGTGCCAGCAGGTTGGGGCTGGATAGCAATCAGCCCCAGCATTTT | . | TRBV6-1 | . | TRBJ1-5
CSAGNQPQHF | TGCAGTGCAGGCAATCAGCCCCAGCATTTT | few | TRBV20-1 | . | TRBJ1-5
CASSQDDTEAFF | TGTGCCAGCAGCCAAGATGACACTGAAGCTTTCTTT | many | TRBV14 | . | TRBJ1-1
CASNDVLAGVDTQYF | TGTGCCAGCAACGACGTACTAGCGGGAGTGGATACGCAGTATTTT | . | TRBV12-3/TRBV12-4 | TRBD2 | TRBJ2-3
CASSLDAETQYF | TGTGCCAGCAGCTTGGATGCAGAGACCCAGTACTTC | many | TRBV11-2 | . | TRBJ2-5
CASSTLAGESEQFF | TGTGCCAGCAGTACCCTAGCGGGAGAAAGTGAGCAGTTCTTC | . | TRBV28 | TRBD2 | TRBJ2-1
CASRQGDQPQHF | TGTGCCAGCAGACAAGGGGACCAGCCCCAGCATTTT | few | TRBV6-1 | . | TRBJ1-5
CASSSGPMGYSPLHF | TGTGCCAGCAGTTCGGGACCTATGGGGTATTCACCCCTCCACTTT | . | TRBV6-5 | . | TRBJ1-6
CSTTSGTATYEQYF | TGCAGTACGACCTCCGGGACAGCTACCTACGAGCAGTACTTC | medium-sized | TRBV20-1 | TRBD1 | TRBJ2-7
CASSQTGPAPHEQFF | TGCGCCAGCAGCCAAACGGGCCCAGCCCCACATGAGCAGTTCTTC | medium-sized | TRBV4-1 | . | TRBJ2-1
CASSEETTGAKNIQYF | TGTGCCAGCAGTGAAGAGACAACAGGGGCCAAAAACATTCAGTACTTC | few | TRBV6-1 | . | TRBJ2-4
CASSLRQRDRTEAFF | TGTGCCAGCAGCTTGCGACAAAGGGATCGGACTGAAGCTTTCTTT | . | TRBV5-8 | . | TRBJ1-1
CASSIGVSSSYEQYF | TGTGCCAGTAGTATTGGTGTCTCCAGCTCCTACGAGCAGTACTTC | few | TRBV19 | . | TRBJ2-7
CASSFFGGEQFF | TGCGCCAGCAGTTTTTTTGGGGGTGAGCAGTTCTTC | . | TRBV5-1 | . | TRBJ2-1
CSARGEQGSYTF | TGCAGTGCTAGAGGGGAACAGGGTAGCTACACCTTC | few | TRBV20-1 | . | TRBJ1-2
CASKVSLAGGTYEQYF | TGCGCCAGCAAGGTTTCGTTAGCGGGAGGGACCTACGAGCAGTACTTC | few | TRBV5-1 | TRBD2 | TRBJ2-7
CASSSPGLAGSYEQYF | TGTGCCAGCAGTTCTCCGGGACTAGCGGGATCCTACGAGCAGTACTTC | . | TRBV11-2 | TRBD2 | TRBJ2-7
CASSQGLAGHYNEQFF | TGCGCCAGCAGCCAGGGACTAGCGGGACATTACAATGAGCAGTTCTTC | many | TRBV4-3 | TRBD2 | TRBJ2-1
CASSPWTAGNTIYF | TGCGCCAGCAGCCCATGGACAGCTGGAAACACCATATATTTT | few | TRBV4-1 | . | TRBJ1-3
CASSRTVGGSGGGELFF | TGTGCCAGCAGTCGTACCGTAGGGGGGAGTGGTGGCGGGGAGCTGTTTTTT | . | TRBV12-3/TRBV12-4 | . | TRBJ2-2
CASRDSGVDGTEAFF | TGCGCCAGCAGGGATTCTGGGGTCGACGGCACTGAAGCTTTCTTT | . | TRBV5-1 | . | TRBJ1-1
CASSPDILRELFF | TGTGCCAGCAGTCCCGACATTCTCCGGGAGCTGTTTTTT | . | TRBV12-3/TRBV12-4 | . | TRBJ2-2
CAWGQGANTEAFF | TGTGCCTGGGGACAGGGTGCGAACACTGAAGCTTTCTTT | . | TRBV30 | TRBD1 | TRBJ1-1
CASSPISGANVLTF | TGTGCCAGCAGTCCGATCTCTGGGGCCAACGTCCTGACTTTC | medium-sized | TRBV6-2/TRBV6-3 | . | TRBJ2-6
CASGGGVTSEKLFF | TGTGCCAGCGGGGGGGGGGTCACAAGTGAAAAACTGTTTTTT | . | TRBV6-1 | . | TRBJ1-4
CASSLRGPSASEQFF | TGTGCCAGCAGCTTACGGGGACCCAGCGCGTCTGAGCAGTTCTTC | many | TRBV11-2 | . | TRBJ2-1
CASSRDRGRNNYGYTF | TGTGCCAGCAGCCGGGACAGGGGTAGAAACAACTATGGCTACACCTTC | medium-sized | TRBV11-2 | TRBD1 | TRBJ1-2
CASRVRDFLTDTQYF | TGTGCCAGCAGAGTCCGGGACTTTCTCACAGATACGCAGTATTTT | . | TRBV6-1 | . | TRBJ2-3
CASSFSAGTFSYEQYF | TGTGCCAGCAGTTTTTCCGCGGGGACATTCTCCTACGAGCAGTACTTC | medium-sized | TRBV28 | . | TRBJ2-7
CASSAGDNEQFF | TGTGCCAGCAGTGCGGGAGACAATGAGCAGTTCTTC | many | TRBV6-4 | . | TRBJ2-1
CASSYFGQGTDTQYF | TGTGCCAGCAGTTACTTCGGACAGGGCACAGATACGCAGTATTTT | . | TRBV6-2/TRBV6-3 | TRBD1 | TRBJ2-3
CASSPDRQYYEQYF | TGTGCCAGCAGTCCGGACAGACAATACTACGAGCAGTACTTC | few | TRBV12-3/TRBV12-4 | . | TRBJ2-7
CASLGTANTGELFF | TGTGCCAGTCTCGGGACAGCGAACACCGGGGAGCTGTTTTTT | . | TRBV19 | TRBD1 | TRBJ2-2
CATTRGGGNYGYTF | TGTGCCACCACCCGGGGAGGGGGGAACTATGGCTACACCTTC | . | TRBV10-3 | . | TRBJ1-2
CATSQRENGEQFF | TGTGCCACCTCCCAGCGGGAGAATGGTGAGCAGTTCTTC | many | TRBV24-1 | TRBD2 | TRBJ2-1
CASSPGDFYGYTF | TGTGCCAGTAGTCCAGGGGACTTCTATGGCTACACCTTC | few | TRBV19 | . | TRBJ1-2
CASSLGPSPYEQYF | TGTGCCAGCAGCTTAGGCCCCTCTCCCTACGAGCAGTACTTC | . | TRBV11-2 | . | TRBJ2-7
CASSVDGCGIRETQYF | TGTGCCAGCAGCGTAGATGGTTGCGGGATTAGAGAGACCCAGTACTTC | few | TRBV9 | . | TRBJ2-5
CASSLVYISTVYEQYF | TGTGCCAGCAGCTTAGTTTACATCTCCACAGTGTACGAGCAGTACTTC | . | TRBV11-2 | . | TRBJ2-7
CASSLSTGGTYEQYF | TGTGCCAGCAGTTTATCGACAGGGGGGACCTACGAGCAGTACTTC | few | TRBV27 | TRBD1 | TRBJ2-7
CASSYSNFFSSYNEQFF | TGTGCCAGCAGTTACTCGAATTTTTTTAGCTCCTACAATGAGCAGTTCTTC | . | TRBV6-2/TRBV6-3 | . | TRBJ2-1
CASSRTSGGSYEQYF | TGTGCCAGCAGCCGGACTAGCGGGGGCTCCTACGAGCAGTACTTC | medium-sized | TRBV6-1 | TRBD2 | TRBJ2-7